This T cell receptor beta chain was observed in a study of cytomegalovirus exposure and HLA in healthy donors. The PCR ran on 60 Vbeta and 13 Jbeta primers. Data came from immunoSEQ multiplex PCR; TCRdb stores just in-frame clones and leaves some out. The sample has 200,000 or so clones; roughly 87% are singletons. With V trimmed by 4 bases and J by 2 bases, 13 bases remained unmatched. The CDR3 is made up of 18 amino acids. Per the germline V gene, CDR1 is PRHDT and CDR2 is FYEKMQ (reference sequence). The V call is TRBV13, the J call TRBJ2-3, with TRBD2 matching 9 bases. This receptor was taken from a girl younger than two in good health and CMV-seronegative. Specimen: PBMCs. This CDR3 is CASSSRASGTHLTDTQYF. The CDR3 DNA follows: TGTGCCAGCAGCTCACGGGCTAGCGGGACACACCTCACAGATACGCAGTATTTT.